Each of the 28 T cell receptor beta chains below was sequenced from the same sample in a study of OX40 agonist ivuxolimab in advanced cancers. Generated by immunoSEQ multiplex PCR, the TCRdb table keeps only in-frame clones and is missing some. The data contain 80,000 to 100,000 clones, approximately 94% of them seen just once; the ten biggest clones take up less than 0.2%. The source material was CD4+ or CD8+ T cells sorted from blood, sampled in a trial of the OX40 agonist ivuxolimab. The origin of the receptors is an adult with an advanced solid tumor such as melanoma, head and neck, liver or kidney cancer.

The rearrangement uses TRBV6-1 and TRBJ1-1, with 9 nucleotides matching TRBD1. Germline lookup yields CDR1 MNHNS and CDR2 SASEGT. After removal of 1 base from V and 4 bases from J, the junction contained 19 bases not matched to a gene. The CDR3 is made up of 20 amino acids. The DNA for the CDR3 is TGTGCCAGCAGTGAAGGGCCCCCGAGGTCAACAGGGGGCTGGGGCACTGAAGCTTTCTTT. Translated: CASSEGPPRSTGGWGTEAFF.

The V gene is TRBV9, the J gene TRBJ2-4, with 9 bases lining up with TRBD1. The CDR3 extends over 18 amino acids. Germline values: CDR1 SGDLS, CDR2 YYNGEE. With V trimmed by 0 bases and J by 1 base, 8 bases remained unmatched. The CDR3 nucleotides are TGTGCCAGCAGCGTAGGACAGGGGGGTTCGGCGGCCAAAAACATTCAGTACTTC. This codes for CASSVGQGGSAAKNIQYF.

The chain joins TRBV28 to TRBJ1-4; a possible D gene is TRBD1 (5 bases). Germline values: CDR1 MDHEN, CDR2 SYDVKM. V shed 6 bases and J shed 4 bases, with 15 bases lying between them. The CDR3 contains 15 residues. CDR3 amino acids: CASRSRGVGNEKLFF. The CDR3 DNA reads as TGTGCCAGCAGATCGAGGGGCGTAGGTAATGAAAAACTGTTTTTT.

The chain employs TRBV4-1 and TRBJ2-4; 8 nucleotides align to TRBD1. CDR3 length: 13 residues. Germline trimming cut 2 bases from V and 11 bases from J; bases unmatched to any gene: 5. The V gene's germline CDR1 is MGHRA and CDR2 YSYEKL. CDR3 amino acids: CASSQSTGVVQYF. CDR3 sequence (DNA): TGCGCCAGCAGCCAATCGACAGGGGTCGTTCAGTACTTC.

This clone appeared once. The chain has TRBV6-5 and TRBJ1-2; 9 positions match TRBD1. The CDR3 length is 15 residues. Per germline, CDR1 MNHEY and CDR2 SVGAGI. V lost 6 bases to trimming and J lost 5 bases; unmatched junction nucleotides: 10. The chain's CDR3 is CASRSGTGPWYGYTF. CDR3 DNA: TGTGCCAGCAGGTCTGGGACAGGGCCCTGGTATGGCTACACCTTC.

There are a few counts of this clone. Here the CDR3 reads CASSTQGPRAFF. The CDR3 nucleotides are TGTGCCAGTAGTACCCAGGGGCCCAGGGCTTTCTTT. The V and J genes are TRBV19 and TRBJ1-1, with D possibly being TRBD1 (6 bases). CDR1 and CDR2 (germline): LNHDA, SQIVND (reference sequence). V dropped 4 bases and J dropped 11 bases, with 14 bases sitting between them. CDR3 length: 12 amino acids.

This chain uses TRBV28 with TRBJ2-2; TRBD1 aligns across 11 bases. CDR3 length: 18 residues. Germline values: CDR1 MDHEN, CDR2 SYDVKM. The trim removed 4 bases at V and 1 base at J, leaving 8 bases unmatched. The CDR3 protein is CASSWVLGTGGNTGELFF. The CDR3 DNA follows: TGTGCCAGCAGTTGGGTACTAGGGACAGGGGGGAACACCGGGGAGCTGTTTTTT.

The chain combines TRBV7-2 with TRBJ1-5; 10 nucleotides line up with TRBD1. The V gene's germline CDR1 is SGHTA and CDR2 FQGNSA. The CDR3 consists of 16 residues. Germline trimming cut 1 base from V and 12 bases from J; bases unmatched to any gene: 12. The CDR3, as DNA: TGTGCCAGCAGCTTAGGCGTCGGGACAGGGGCGTTGCGCCAGCATTTT. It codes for CASSLGVGTGALRQHF. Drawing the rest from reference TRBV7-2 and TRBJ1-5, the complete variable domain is GAGVSQSPSNKVTEKGKDVELRCDPISGHTALYWYRQSLGQGLEFLIYFQGNSAPDKSGLPSDRFSAERTGGSVSTLTIQRTQQEDSAVYLCASSLGVGTGALRQHFGDGTRLSIL.

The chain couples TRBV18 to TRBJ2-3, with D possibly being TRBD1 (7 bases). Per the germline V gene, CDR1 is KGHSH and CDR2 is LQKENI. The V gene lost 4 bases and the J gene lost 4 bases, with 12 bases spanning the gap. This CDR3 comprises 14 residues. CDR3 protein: CASSRDREADTQYF. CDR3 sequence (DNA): TGTGCCAGCTCACGCGACAGGGAGGCAGATACGCAGTATTTT.

Here the CDR3 reads CASSSRTGISEQYF. The CDR3 nucleotides are TGTGCCAGCAGTTCAAGGACAGGGATTTCCGAGCAGTACTTC. The rearrangement uses TRBV11-2 and TRBJ2-7; 8 nucleotides agree with TRBD1. The J segment lost 6 bases and the V segment lost 6 bases, leaving 10 bases of the junction unmatched. The CDR3 loop spans 14 amino acids. In germline, CDR1 is SGHAT, CDR2 FQNNGV.

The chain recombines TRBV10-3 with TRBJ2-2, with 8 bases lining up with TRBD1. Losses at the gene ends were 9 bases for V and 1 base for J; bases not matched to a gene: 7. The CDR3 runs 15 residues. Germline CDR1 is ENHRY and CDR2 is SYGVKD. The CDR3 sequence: CAINRGLENTGELFF. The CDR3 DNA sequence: TGTGCCATAAACAGGGGGTTGGAGAACACCGGGGAGCTGTTTTTT.

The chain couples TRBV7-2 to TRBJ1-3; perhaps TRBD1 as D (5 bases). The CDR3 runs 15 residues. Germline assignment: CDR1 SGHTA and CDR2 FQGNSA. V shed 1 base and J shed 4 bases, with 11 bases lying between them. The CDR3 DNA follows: TGTGCCAGCAGCTTAGGGGGGACCGGCGGAAACACCATATATTTT. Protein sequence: CASSLGGTGGNTIYF.

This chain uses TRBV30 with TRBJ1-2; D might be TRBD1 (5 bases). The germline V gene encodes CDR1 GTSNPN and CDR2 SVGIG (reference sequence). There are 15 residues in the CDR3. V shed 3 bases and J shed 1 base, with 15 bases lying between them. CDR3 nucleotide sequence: TGTGCCTGGAGGGAGGGACGGAACCTTAACTATGGCTACACCTTC. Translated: CAWREGRNLNYGYTF.

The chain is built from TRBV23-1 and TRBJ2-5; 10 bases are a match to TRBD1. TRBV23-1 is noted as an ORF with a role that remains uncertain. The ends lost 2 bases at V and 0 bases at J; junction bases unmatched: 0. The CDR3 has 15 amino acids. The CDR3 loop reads CASSQGQGDQETQYF. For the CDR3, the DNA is TGCGCCAGCAGTCAAGGACAGGGGGACCAAGAGACCCAGTACTTC.

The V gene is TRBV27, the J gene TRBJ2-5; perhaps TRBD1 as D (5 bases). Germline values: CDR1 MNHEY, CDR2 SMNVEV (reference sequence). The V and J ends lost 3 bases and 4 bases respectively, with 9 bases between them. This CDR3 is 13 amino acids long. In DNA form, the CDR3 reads TGTGCCAGCAGTTTCAGGGTTCGAGAGACCCAGTACTTC. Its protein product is CASSFRVRETQYF.

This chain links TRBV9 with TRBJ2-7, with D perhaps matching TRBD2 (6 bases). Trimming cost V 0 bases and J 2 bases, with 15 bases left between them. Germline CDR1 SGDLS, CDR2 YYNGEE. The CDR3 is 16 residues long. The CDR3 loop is CASSVGPGRETYEQYF. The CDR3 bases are TGTGCCAGCAGCGTAGGACCCGGACGGGAGACCTACGAGCAGTACTTC.

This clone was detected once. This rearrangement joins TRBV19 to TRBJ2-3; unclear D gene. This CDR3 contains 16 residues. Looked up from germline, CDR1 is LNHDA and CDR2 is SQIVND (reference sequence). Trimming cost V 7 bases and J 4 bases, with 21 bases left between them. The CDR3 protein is CASNPPPICPADTQYF. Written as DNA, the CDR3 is TGTGCCAGTAACCCACCCCCGATTTGCCCCGCAGATACGCAGTATTTT.

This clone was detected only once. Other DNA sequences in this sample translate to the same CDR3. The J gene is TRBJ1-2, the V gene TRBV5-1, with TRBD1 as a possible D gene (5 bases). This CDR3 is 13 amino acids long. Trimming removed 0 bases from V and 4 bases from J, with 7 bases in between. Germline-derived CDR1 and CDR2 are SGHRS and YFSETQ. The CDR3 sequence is CASSLGGGYGYTF. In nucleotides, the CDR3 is TGCGCCAGCAGCTTGGGCGGGGGCTATGGCTACACCTTC.

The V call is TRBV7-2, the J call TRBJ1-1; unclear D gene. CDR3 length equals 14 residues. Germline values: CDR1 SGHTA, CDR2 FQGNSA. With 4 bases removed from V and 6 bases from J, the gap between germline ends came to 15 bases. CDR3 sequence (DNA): TGTGCCAGCAGCTCAGTCCGGGCCTCAGCTGAAGCTTTCTTT. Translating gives CASSSVRASAEAFF. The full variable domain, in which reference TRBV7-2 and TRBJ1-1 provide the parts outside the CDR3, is GAGVSQSPSNKVTEKGKDVELRCDPISGHTALYWYRQSLGQGLEFLIYFQGNSAPDKSGLPSDRFSAERTGGSVSTLTIQRTQQEDSAVYLCASSSVRASAEAFFGQGTRLTVV.

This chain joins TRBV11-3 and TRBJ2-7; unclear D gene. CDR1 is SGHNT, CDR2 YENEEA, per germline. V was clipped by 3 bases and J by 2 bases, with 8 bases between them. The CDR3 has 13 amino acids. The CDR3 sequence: CASSLGPTYEQYF. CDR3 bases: TGTGCCAGCAGCTTGGGCCCAACCTACGAGCAGTACTTC.

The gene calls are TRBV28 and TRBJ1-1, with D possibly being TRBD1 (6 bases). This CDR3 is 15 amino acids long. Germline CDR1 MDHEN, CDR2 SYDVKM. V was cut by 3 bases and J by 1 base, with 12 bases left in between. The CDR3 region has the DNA TGTGCCAGCAGTTTCGCACTGGGACAGAACACTGAAGCTTTCTTT. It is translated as CASSFALGQNTEAFF. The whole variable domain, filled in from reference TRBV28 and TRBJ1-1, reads DVKVTQSSRYLVKRTGEKVFLECVQDMDHENMFWYRQDPGLGLRLIYFSYDVKMKEKGDIPEGYSVSREKKERFSLILESASTNQTSMYLCASSFALGQNTEAFFGQGTRLTVV.

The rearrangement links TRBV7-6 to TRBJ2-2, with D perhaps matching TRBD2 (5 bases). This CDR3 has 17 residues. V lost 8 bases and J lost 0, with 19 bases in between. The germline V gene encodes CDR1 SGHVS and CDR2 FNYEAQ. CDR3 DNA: TGTGCCAGCGGGTTGGTGCTTCGGACTGCGAACACCGGGGAGCTGTTTTTT. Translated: CASGLVLRTANTGELFF.

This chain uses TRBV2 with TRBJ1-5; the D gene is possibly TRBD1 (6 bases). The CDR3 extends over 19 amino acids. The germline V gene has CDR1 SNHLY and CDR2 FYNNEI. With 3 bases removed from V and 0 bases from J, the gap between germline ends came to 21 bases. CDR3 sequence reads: CASSDTPGALRYSNQPQHF. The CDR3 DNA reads TGTGCCAGCAGTGATACCCCAGGGGCCCTCCGATATAGCAATCAGCCCCAGCATTTT. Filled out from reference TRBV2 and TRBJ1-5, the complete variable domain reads EPEVTQTPSHQVTQMGQEVILRCVPISNHLYFYWYRQILGQKVEFLVSFYNNEISEKSEIFDDQFSVERPDGSNFTLKIRSTKLEDSAMYFCASSDTPGALRYSNQPQHFGDGTRLSIL.

The CDR3 DNA sequence: TGTGCCAGCAGCCCCACCGGGCAGATTAACTATGGCTACACCTTC. It yields the protein CASSPTGQINYGYTF. This sequence joins TRBV9 and TRBJ1-2; D gene uncertain. This CDR3 has 15 residues. The V gene's germline CDR1 is SGDLS and CDR2 YYNGEE. V shed 4 bases and J shed 1 base, with 14 bases lying between them.

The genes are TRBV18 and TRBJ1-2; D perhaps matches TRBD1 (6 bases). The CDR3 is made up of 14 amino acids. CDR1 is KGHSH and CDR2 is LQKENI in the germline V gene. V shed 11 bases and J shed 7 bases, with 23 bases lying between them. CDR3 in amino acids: CASRGQGDSSGYTF. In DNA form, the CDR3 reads TGTGCCTCCCGGGGGCAGGGTGATTCCAGTGGCTACACCTTC.

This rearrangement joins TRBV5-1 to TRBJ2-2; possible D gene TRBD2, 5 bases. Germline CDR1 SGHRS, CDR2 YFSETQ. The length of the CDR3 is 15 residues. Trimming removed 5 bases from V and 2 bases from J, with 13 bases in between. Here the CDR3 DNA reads TGCGCCAGCAGTACGGGGTGGCCCAACACCGGGGAGCTGTTTTTT. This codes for CASSTGWPNTGELFF.

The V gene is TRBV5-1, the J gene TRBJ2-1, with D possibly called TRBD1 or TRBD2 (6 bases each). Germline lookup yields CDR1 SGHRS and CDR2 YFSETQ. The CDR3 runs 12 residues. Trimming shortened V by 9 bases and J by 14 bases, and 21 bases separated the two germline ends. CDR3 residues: CATGAAGASKFF. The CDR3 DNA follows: TGCGCCACGGGGGCGGCAGGGGCTTCCAAGTTCTTC. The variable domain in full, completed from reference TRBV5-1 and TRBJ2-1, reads KAGVTQTPRYLIKTRGQQVTLSCSPISGHRSVSWYQQTPGQGLQFLFEYFSETQRNKGNFPGRFSGRQFSNSRSEMNVSTLELGDSALYLCATGAAGASKFFGPGTRLTVL.

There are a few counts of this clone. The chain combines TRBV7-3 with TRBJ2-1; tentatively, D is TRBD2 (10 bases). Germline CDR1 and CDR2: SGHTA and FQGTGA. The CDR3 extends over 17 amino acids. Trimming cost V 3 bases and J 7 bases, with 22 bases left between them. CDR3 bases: TGTGCCAGCAGCTTCCTAGCGGGAGTGGGGACAGGGAATGAGCAGTTCTTC. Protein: CASSFLAGVGTGNEQFF.